These 30 T cell receptor beta chains originate from one sample sequenced in a study of T cell responses to AZD1222 COVID-19 vaccine. Method: immunoSEQ multiplex PCR; TCRdb's copy keeps in-frame clones and lacks some. The sample lists more than 140,000 clones; 93% were seen once. Sequenced here: peripheral blood, sampled on day 0 of MenACWY control vaccination. The source of these receptors is an adult in good health.

The chain couples TRBV7-2 to TRBJ2-3; 8 bases align to TRBD2. The CDR3 extends over 16 amino acids. Trimming removed 2 bases from V and 1 base from J; junction bases left unmatched: 5. The V gene's germline CDR1 is SGHTA and CDR2 FQGNSA. CDR3 amino acids: CASSLLPAGGTDTQYF. The DNA of the CDR3 is TGTGCCAGCAGCTTACTTCCAGCGGGAGGCACAGATACGCAGTATTTT.

The chain combines TRBV15 with TRBJ1-2; 9 nucleotides match TRBD1. V was clipped by 0 bases and J by 5 bases; unmatched bases: 7. CDR3 length: 16 residues. Germline V lookup: CDR1 LNHNV, CDR2 YYDKDF (reference sequence). The CDR3 bases are TGTGCCACCAGCAGAGATAGGACAGGGGAGCGGTATGGCTACACCTTC. Protein product: CATSRDRTGERYGYTF.

This sequence joins TRBV5-6 and TRBJ2-3; weak D call: TRBD2 (6 bases). This CDR3 spans 18 amino acids. The V end lost 7 bases, the J end lost 3 bases, and 27 bases lay between the germline ends. Germline V gene lookup returns CDR1 SGHDT and CDR2 YYEEEE. DNA of the CDR3: TGTGCCAGCCGGGGGACCCAAGGCCCCTCTGCCCGAACAGATACGCAGTATTTT. This codes for CASRGTQGPSARTDTQYF. The complete variable domain, with remaining parts taken from reference TRBV5-6 and TRBJ2-3, reads DAGVTQSPTHLIKTRGQQVTLRCSPKSGHDTVSWYQQALGQGPQFIFQYYEEEERQRGNFPDRFSGHQFPNYSSELNVNALLLGDSALYLCASRGTQGPSARTDTQYFGPGTRLTVL.

V gene TRBV2 combines with J gene TRBJ1-1; 10 nucleotides agree with TRBD1. The V gene end was trimmed by 5 bases and the J gene end by 5 bases; junction bases not matched to a gene: 14. Germline-derived CDR1 and CDR2 are SNHLY and FYNNEI. CDR3 size: 17 residues. The CDR3 bases are TGTGCCAGCAGTCCAGACAGGGGGCGATACGGGGTGACTGAAGCTTTCTTT. This sequence encodes CASSPDRGRYGVTEAFF.

The chain carries TRBV2 and TRBJ2-1; no clear D. CDR1 and CDR2 (germline): SNHLY, FYNNEI. Trimming pared 1 base from V and 4 bases from J, leaving 11 bases between. The CDR3 has 15 amino acids. The CDR3 DNA is TGTGCCAGCAGTGAAGTCTTGGTAGGATACAATGAGCAGTTCTTC. Translated, it gives CASSEVLVGYNEQFF.

The chain carries TRBV6-5 and TRBJ1-6; 7 positions match TRBD1. The CDR3 spans 14 residues. Unmatched junction bases numbered 6, after V lost 6 bases and J lost 7 bases. CDR1 is MNHEY and CDR2 is SVGAGI in the germline V gene. CDR3 DNA sequence: TGTGCCAGCAGGCGGACAGGTTCCAATTCACCCCTCCACTTT. Translation gives CASRRTGSNSPLHF.

The chain has TRBV4-2 and TRBJ2-1; tentatively, D is TRBD1 or TRBD2 (5 bases each). Germline CDR1 and CDR2: LGHNA and YNFKEQ. V was shortened by 4 bases and J by 12 bases, with 22 bases between the two germline ends. The CDR3 has 15 amino acids. The CDR3: CASSPITGDRLVQFF. CDR3 DNA sequence: TGTGCCAGCAGCCCCATAACCGGGGACCGTCTGGTGCAGTTCTTC.

This clone was observed a single time. This sequence joins TRBV28 and TRBJ1-3; a weak D match, TRBD1 (6 bases). The CDR3 is 17 residues long. Trimming pared 2 bases from V and 0 bases from J, leaving 14 bases between. Per the germline V gene, CDR1 is MDHEN and CDR2 is SYDVKM. This CDR3 reads CASSLVRGQYSGNTIYF. CDR3 DNA: TGTGCCAGCAGTTTAGTCAGGGGTCAATACTCTGGAAACACCATATATTTT.

The chain recombines TRBV29-1 with TRBJ2-3, with D unclear. CDR3 length: 12 residues. The V gene's germline CDR1 is SQVTM and CDR2 ANQGSEA. The V end was cut by 3 bases, the J end by 6 bases, with 10 bases between. The CDR3 DNA reads as TGCAGCGTTGATCGGATGCGGGATACGCAGTATTTT. Translated, it gives CSVDRMRDTQYF.

V gene TRBV12-3 or TRBV12-4 combines with J gene TRBJ1-2, with D unresolved. The CDR3 has 12 amino acids. Trimming shortened V by 6 bases and J by 8 bases, and 13 bases separated the two germline ends. CDR3 in amino acids: CASSPRPFGYTF. For the CDR3, the DNA is TGTGCCAGCAGCCCCAGGCCCTTCGGCTACACCTTC.

J is TRBJ2-6 and V is TRBV5-1; tentatively, D is TRBD1 (6 bases). The V gene's germline CDR1 is SGHRS and CDR2 YFSETQ. This CDR3 contains 16 residues. Trimming shortened V by 4 bases and J by 2 bases, and 13 bases separated the two germline ends. CDR3 sequence: CASSGPDRPGANVLTF. The CDR3 bases are TGCGCCAGCAGCGGACCGGACAGACCTGGGGCCAACGTCCTGACTTTC.

The genes are TRBV21-1 and TRBJ2-2; the D call of TRBD1 is as the table states it, not checked on the DNA. TRBV21-1 is reported as a pseudogene. This CDR3 contains 20 residues. CDR3 loop: CASSTLQMGGGTENTGELFF. The CDR3 DNA sequence: TGTGCCAGCAGCACGCTCCAAATGGGTGGTGGGACAGAGAACACCGGGGAGCTGTTTTTT.

This rearrangement joins TRBV15 to TRBJ2-5, with TRBD2 identical over 7 bases. Germline CDR1 is LNHNV and CDR2 is YYDKDF (reference sequence). The CDR3 extends over 14 amino acids. V lost 0 bases to trimming and J lost 5 bases; unmatched junction nucleotides: 3. The CDR3 DNA reads as TGTGCCACCAGCAGAGAGGGACTAAGTGAGACCCAGTACTTC. It is translated as CATSREGLSETQYF.

The V and J genes are TRBV20-1 and TRBJ1-2, with no clear D. The length of the CDR3 is 10 residues. The V and J ends lost 6 bases and 7 bases respectively, with 9 bases between them. Germline V gene lookup returns CDR1 DFQATT and CDR2 SNEGSKA (reference sequence). The CDR3 loop reads CSAPELGYTF. CDR3 sequence (DNA): TGCAGTGCCCCGGAGCTTGGCTACACCTTC.

The rearrangement links TRBV5-6 to TRBJ1-5; the D is unclear. The CDR3 consists of 14 residues. V was pared by 0 bases and J by 3 bases, with 7 bases between. Germline V gives CDR1 SGHDT, CDR2 YYEEEE. This chain's CDR3 is CASSLGPYNQPQHF. The CDR3 nucleotides read TGTGCCAGCAGCTTGGGGCCTTACAATCAGCCCCAGCATTTT.

This chain joins TRBV24-1 and TRBJ1-2; D unresolved. Germline V gene data show CDR1 as KGHDR and CDR2 as SFDVKD. The germline V and J ends were trimmed by 7 bases and 7 bases, with 9 bases remaining between them. CDR3 length equals 11 residues. CDR3: CATRGSGGYTF. CDR3 nucleotide sequence: TGTGCCACCAGGGGCTCGGGTGGCTACACCTTC.

The rearrangement links TRBV24-1 to TRBJ1-5; D remains unclear. The CDR3 is 12 residues long. Trimming took off 5 bases at V and 7 bases at J, with 8 bases between the two ends. The germline CDR1 and CDR2 sequences are KGHDR and SFDVKD. DNA of the CDR3: TGTGCCACCAGTGTGGGTGGGCAGCCCCAGCATTTT. Its protein product is CATSVGGQPQHF.

CDR3 nucleotides: TGTGCCAGCTCACTAGACAGGGAGGATGACTATGGCTACACCTTC. It yields the protein CASSLDREDDYGYTF. The chain recombines TRBV18 with TRBJ1-2; 7 bases match TRBD1. The CDR3 is 15 residues long. The V gene's germline CDR1 is KGHSH and CDR2 LQKENI. V shed 4 bases and J 3 bases; nucleotides not matched to a gene: 8. The whole variable domain, remainder taken from reference TRBV18 and TRBJ1-2, is NAGVMQNPRHLVRRRGQEARLRCSPMKGHSHVYWYRQLPEEGLKFMVYLQKENIIDESGMPKERFSAEFPKEGPSILRIQQVVRGDSAAYFCASSLDREDDYGYTFGSGTRLTVV.

The chain is built from TRBV4-2 and TRBJ2-3; the D gene could be TRBD1 or TRBD2 (5 bases each). Trimming pared 4 bases from V and 6 bases from J, leaving 11 bases between. The CDR3 contains 13 residues. Germline CDR1 LGHNA, CDR2 YNFKEQ. The CDR3 loop reads CASSRAEGDTQYF. The CDR3 region has the DNA TGTGCCAGCAGCCGGGCCGAGGGGGATACGCAGTATTTT.

V gene TRBV3-1 (or the pseudogene TRBV3-2) combines with J gene TRBJ1-2; no clear D. V lost 0 bases, J lost 8 bases, and 13 bases lay in between. The germline gives CDR1 LGHDT, CDR2 YNNKEL (reference sequence). There are 14 residues in the CDR3. The CDR3 protein is CASSQEDGPKGYTF. As DNA, the CDR3 is TGTGCCAGCAGCCAAGAGGACGGGCCTAAGGGCTACACCTTC.

The chain recombines TRBV5-1 with TRBJ1-4; D not resolved. Per germline, CDR1 SGHRS and CDR2 YFSETQ. The length of the CDR3 is 12 residues. With 2 bases removed from V and 8 bases from J, the gap between germline ends came to 7 bases. This CDR3 is CASSLEPEKLFF. The CDR3, as DNA: TGCGCCAGCAGCTTAGAACCCGAAAAACTGTTTTTT.

The rearrangement links TRBV19 to TRBJ1-5; 7 bases agree with TRBD1. Germline values: CDR1 LNHDA, CDR2 SQIVND (reference sequence). The junction had 6 bases not matched to a gene; V was cut back by 4 bases and J by 6 bases. This CDR3 is built from 14 residues. CDR3 in amino acids: CASSTDRESQPQHF. The CDR3 DNA is TGTGCCAGTAGTACTGACAGGGAGAGTCAGCCCCAGCATTTT.

This chain links TRBV7-9 with TRBJ2-1, with 9 bases fitting TRBD2. The CDR3 loop spans 16 amino acids. With 0 bases clipped from V and 1 base from J, the junction kept 1 base outside the gene matches. CDR1 and CDR2 from the germline V gene are SEHNR and FQNEAQ (reference sequence). The CDR3 here is CASSLALAGSYNEQFF. CDR3 bases: TGTGCCAGCAGCTTAGCGCTAGCGGGGTCCTACAATGAGCAGTTCTTC.

As DNA, the CDR3 is TGTGCCTCACGGACAGGGCCTGAAGAGACCCAGTACTTC. Translation: CASRTGPEETQYF. The chain links TRBV10-3 to TRBJ2-5; 8 bases align to TRBD1. J gave up 3 bases and V 11 bases, and 8 bases lay outside the gene matches. CDR3 length: 13 residues. Germline CDR1 and CDR2: ENHRY and SYGVKD.

The rearrangement joins TRBV18 to TRBJ1-3; perhaps TRBD1 as D (5 bases). There are 13 residues in the CDR3. Trimming took off 3 bases at V and 3 bases at J, with 6 bases between the two ends. Germline CDR1 KGHSH, CDR2 LQKENI. In DNA form, the CDR3 reads TGTGCCAGCTCACCGCAGGGTGGAAACACCATATATTTT. It yields the protein CASSPQGGNTIYF.

The chain employs TRBV20-1 and TRBJ2-7; D assignment may be TRBD1 or TRBD2 (6 bases each). The CDR3 contains 15 residues. Germline V gene sequence: CDR1 DFQATT, CDR2 SNEGSKA (reference sequence). Between the trimmed V and J ends, which lost 3 bases and 1 base, there was a span of 16 bases. The CDR3 protein is CSASLGGSWSYEQYF. DNA for the CDR3: TGCAGTGCTAGTCTAGGGGGGAGTTGGTCCTACGAGCAGTACTTC.

The chain is built from TRBV6-5 and TRBJ2-7, with D possibly being TRBD2 (5 bases). The germline V gene has CDR1 MNHEY and CDR2 SVGAGI. The CDR3 totals 13 residues. Trimming removed 7 bases from V and 0 bases from J, with 10 bases in between. In nucleotides, the CDR3 is TGTGCCAGCAATCGGGAAAGCTCCTACGAGCAGTACTTC. Translation: CASNRESSYEQYF.

CDR3 DNA: TGTGCCAGCAGTTACCGGCGACAGGGAGGCTACACCTTC. It is translated as CASSYRRQGGYTF. V and J are TRBV6-5 and TRBJ1-2; 7 bases align to TRBD1. The CDR3 contains 13 residues. The ends lost 2 bases at V and 8 bases at J; junction bases unmatched: 5. CDR1 is MNHEY and CDR2 is SVGAGI in the germline V gene.

The chain is built from TRBV5-5 and TRBJ2-2, with 7 nucleotides matching TRBD2. This CDR3 contains 17 residues. After removal of 6 bases from V and 1 base from J, the junction contained 12 bases not matched to a gene. Germline V gene sequence: CDR1 SGHKS, CDR2 YYEKEE (reference sequence). CDR3 region: CASTPPLAELNTGELFF. CDR3 sequence (DNA): TGTGCCAGCACCCCTCCCCTAGCGGAGCTGAACACCGGGGAGCTGTTTTTT.

With respect to this clone: The same CDR3 also results from other DNA sequences found in this sample. This chain joins TRBV4-2 and TRBJ1-4; TRBD1 agrees at 7 bases. CDR3 length: 16 amino acids. Germline CDR1 and CDR2: LGHNA and YNFKEQ. The J segment lost 4 bases and the V segment lost 1 base, leaving 6 bases of the junction unmatched. In DNA, the CDR3 is TGTGCCAGCAGCCAAGGCGGCAACAGGGGTAATGAAAAACTGTTTTTT. Its translation: CASSQGGNRGNEKLFF.